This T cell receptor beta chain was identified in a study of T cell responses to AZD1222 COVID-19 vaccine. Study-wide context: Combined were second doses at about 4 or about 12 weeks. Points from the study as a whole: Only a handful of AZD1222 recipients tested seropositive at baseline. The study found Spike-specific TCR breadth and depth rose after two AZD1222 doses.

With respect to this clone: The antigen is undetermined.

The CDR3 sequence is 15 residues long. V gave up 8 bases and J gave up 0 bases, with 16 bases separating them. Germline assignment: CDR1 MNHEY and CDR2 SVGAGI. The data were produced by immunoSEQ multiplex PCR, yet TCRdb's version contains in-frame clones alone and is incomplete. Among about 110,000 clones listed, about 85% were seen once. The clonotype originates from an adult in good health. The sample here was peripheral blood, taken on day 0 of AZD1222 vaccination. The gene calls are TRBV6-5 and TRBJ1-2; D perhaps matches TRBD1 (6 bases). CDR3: CASVIQGLANYGYTF. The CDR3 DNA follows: TGTGCCAGCGTTATACAGGGCTTAGCTAACTATGGCTACACCTTC.